This T cell receptor (beta chain) comes out of a study of T-cell memory formation after mild COVID-19. On the study more broadly: In these data, TCR clusters were largely donor specific.

CDR1 SGHRS and CDR2 YFSETQ come from the germline V gene. The CDR3 consists of 15 residues. V lost 1 base to trimming and J lost 4 bases, with 14 bases between them. This clonotype was detected only a few times. Its specificity is not known. Study-wide results and caveats: Pre-infection memory harbored some responding clones, suggesting cross-reactive memory joined. Contracting clones from day 15 to 85 showed balanced CD4/CD8; later expanders favored CD4+.

Sample barcodes and UMIs were carried by the TCR alpha and TCR beta cDNA libraries that 5'RACE generated with constant-segment primers. TCRdb re-called the 5' RACE reads with MiXCR, one entry per CDR3 protein. The repertoire consists of 550,000 to 650,000 distinct CDR3 sequences, with approximately 15% occurring once and the leading ten covering around 8.1%. The chain has TRBV5-1 and TRBJ1-2; D may be TRBD1 (5 bases). The TCR sequence derives from an adult woman who had mild COVID-19 (a few samples of this study predate the infection). Cell type and time point are not known. The sequenced material came from PBMCs or a T cell subset sorted from them (not recorded which). Here the CDR3 DNA reads TGCGCCAGCAGCTTGCTAGCCGACAGCTTCTATGGCTACACCTTC. As protein: CASSLLADSFYGYTF.